The TCR beta chain described here comes from a study of technical replicates of blood from a handful of donors. Germline V gene sequence: CDR1 SGHNT, CDR2 YENEEA. The CDR3 is made up of 13 amino acids. V gave up 4 bases and J gave up 2 bases, with 7 bases separating them. Repertoires were generated with immunoSEQ multiplex PCR, while TCRdb's copy carries only in-frame clones and drops some. The sample consists of about 97,000 clones, about 95% of them appearing once. J is TRBJ2-3 and V is TRBV11-3; D possibly corresponds to TRBD2 (6 bases). The receptor's source is a human donor in good health. Material: T cells isolated from PBMCs. The CDR3 DNA reads TGTGCCAGCAGCTGGACTACCACAGATACGCAGTATTTT. Residues: CASSWTTTDTQYF.